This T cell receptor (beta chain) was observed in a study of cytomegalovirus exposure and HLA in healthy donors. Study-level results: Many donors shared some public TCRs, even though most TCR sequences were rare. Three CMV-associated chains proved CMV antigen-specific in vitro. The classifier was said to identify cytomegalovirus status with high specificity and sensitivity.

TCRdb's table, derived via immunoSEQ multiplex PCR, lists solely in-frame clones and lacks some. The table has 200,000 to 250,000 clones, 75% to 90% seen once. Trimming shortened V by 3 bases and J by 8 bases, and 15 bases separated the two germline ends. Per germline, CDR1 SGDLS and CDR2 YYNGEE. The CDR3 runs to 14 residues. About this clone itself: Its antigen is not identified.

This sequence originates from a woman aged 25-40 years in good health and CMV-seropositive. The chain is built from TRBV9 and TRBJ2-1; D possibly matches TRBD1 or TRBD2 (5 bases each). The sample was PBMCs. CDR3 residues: CASSDSGWGDEQFF. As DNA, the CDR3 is TGTGCCAGCAGCGACTCGGGGTGGGGCGATGAGCAGTTCTTC.